The sequence of this T cell receptor (beta chain) was determined in a study of T cells in localized non-small cell lung cancer. Germline CDR1 MNHEY, CDR2 SMNVEV (reference sequence). V was trimmed by 3 bases and J by 5 bases, leaving 12 bases between them. There are 14 residues in the CDR3. Profiled with immunoSEQ multiplex PCR; TCRdb holds only in-frame clones, not every one. This sample has 30,000 to 50,000 clones, with about 76% found just once. The chain is built from TRBV27 and TRBJ2-3; D not resolved. The TCR was taken from a woman aged 40-75 years with stage II squamous cell lung carcinoma. Material: PBMCs, obtained before any cancer treatment. The CDR3 loop is CASSLWSDRDTQYF. CDR3 in DNA: TGTGCCAGCAGTTTGTGGAGTGATCGAGATACGCAGTATTTT.